These 31 T cell receptor beta chains were sequenced from one sample in a study of T cell responses to AZD1222 COVID-19 vaccine (dated by TCRdb to about 2021). Library generation was performed with the immunoSEQ multiplex PCR assay. TCRdb retrieved this table from immuneACCESS and kept in-frame rearrangements only. Not all clones are present; in checked studies, unresolved V genes account for under half, and no reason is known for the remainder. The sample includes more than 150,000 clones, with 80% to 95% observed a single time. 3% to 4% of the sample lies in the top ten. The sample's time point, from its label and the paper: about 28 days (+/-7) after the second vaccine dose. Sequencing used peripheral blood, obtained 28 days after the second AZD1222 dose. The receptors shown here come from an adult who received the AZD1222 COVID-19 vaccine.

The gene calls are TRBV24-1 and TRBJ2-5, with D possibly being TRBD1 or TRBD2 (7 bases each). The CDR3 covers 14 residues. From germline, CDR1 is KGHDR and CDR2 SFDVKD. Deletions cut 9 bases from V and 5 bases from J, with 18 bases between. The CDR3 reads CATQGGQGVETQYF. The CDR3 nucleotides are TGTGCCACCCAGGGAGGGCAGGGGGTCGAGACCCAGTACTTC.

This clone was counted once. The chain combines TRBV27 with TRBJ1-6; D is uncertain. Between the trimmed V and J ends, which lost 6 bases and 1 base, there was a span of 10 bases. Germline V gives CDR1 MNHEY, CDR2 SMNVEV (reference sequence). CDR3 size: 15 residues. DNA for the CDR3: TGTGCCAGCAGAGGGAGGGATTCCTATAATTCACCCCTCCACTTT. As protein: CASRGRDSYNSPLHF.

J is TRBJ1-1 and V is TRBV25-1; no firm D call. V lost 6 bases and J 7 bases, leaving 9 bases between the germline ends. From germline, CDR1 is MGHDK and CDR2 SYGVNS. CDR3 length: 11 residues. This chain's CDR3 is CASRAGFEAFF. In DNA, the CDR3 is TGTGCCAGCAGGGCGGGTTTTGAAGCTTTCTTT.

This clone was seen only a few times. The gene calls are TRBV19 and TRBJ1-4; D is unresolved. Germline V gene sequence: CDR1 LNHDA, CDR2 SQIVND (reference sequence). Trimming cost V 5 bases and J 11 bases, with 12 bases left between them. CDR3 length: 12 residues. This CDR3 reads CASSPSRWKLFF. CDR3 in DNA: TGTGCCAGTAGTCCGTCCCGTTGGAAACTGTTTTTT.

The rearrangement joins TRBV9 to TRBJ2-1, with D perhaps matching TRBD1 or TRBD2 (5 bases each). CDR1 SGDLS and CDR2 YYNGEE come from the germline V gene. V was clipped by 3 bases and J by 7 bases, with 14 bases between them. CDR3 length equals 14 residues. The DNA for the CDR3 is TGTGCCAGCAGCGCCCTCCGGGACGGGAATGAGCAGTTCTTC. It specifies CASSALRDGNEQFF.

The chain joins TRBV5-4 to TRBJ1-6; possibly TRBD1 for D (6 bases). Germline values: CDR1 SGHNT, CDR2 YYREEE (reference sequence). Trimming removed 3 bases at V and 6 bases at J, with 16 bases between. The CDR3 sequence is 16 residues long. The CDR3 spells CASSYTGPAVNSPLHF. For the CDR3, the DNA is TGTGCCAGCAGCTATACAGGGCCCGCCGTTAATTCACCCCTCCACTTT.

A single count supports this clone. This chain joins TRBV7-2 and TRBJ2-3; the D is unclear. The germline V gene encodes CDR1 SGHTA and CDR2 FQGNSA. The CDR3 covers 14 residues. V was clipped by 2 bases and J by 0 bases, with 6 bases between them. The CDR3 reads CASSLSRSTDTQYF. DNA of the CDR3: TGTGCCAGCAGCTTATCCCGGAGCACAGATACGCAGTATTTT.

CDR3 sequence reads: CASSHSEAYNEQFF. The DNA of the CDR3 is TGTGCCAGCAGCCACAGCGAGGCCTACAATGAGCAGTTCTTC. J is TRBJ2-1 and V is TRBV3-1 (or the pseudogene TRBV3-2); D gene uncertain. V was trimmed by 3 bases and J by 2 bases, leaving 8 bases between them. The germline V gene encodes CDR1 LGHDT and CDR2 YNNKEL (reference sequence). CDR3 length: 14 amino acids.

J is TRBJ1-3 and V is TRBV9; D call uncertain. V lost 0 bases, J lost 4 bases, and 11 bases lay in between. Germline CDR1 reads SGDLS; CDR2 reads YYNGEE. The CDR3 length is 15 residues. The CDR3 protein is CASSVAAVGGNTIYF. The CDR3 DNA reads as TGTGCCAGCAGCGTAGCCGCGGTGGGCGGAAACACCATATATTTT.

This sequence joins TRBV2 and TRBJ2-5; no firm D call. The CDR3 extends over 14 amino acids. Germline V gene lookup returns CDR1 SNHLY and CDR2 FYNNEI. The V and J ends lost 3 bases and 1 base respectively, with 9 bases between them. Here the CDR3 DNA reads TGTGCCAGCAGTGAGGGGTATCTCCAAGAGACCCAGTACTTC. The encoded protein is CASSEGYLQETQYF.

The V gene is TRBV7-3, the J gene TRBJ2-7; either TRBD1 or TRBD2 may supply D (5 bases each). CDR3 length equals 14 residues. V lost 2 bases, J lost 2 bases, and 10 bases lay in between. Per the germline V gene, CDR1 is SGHTA and CDR2 is FQGTGA. The CDR3 spells CASSLARGAYEQYF. CDR3 nucleotide sequence: TGTGCCAGCAGCTTAGCCAGAGGGGCCTACGAGCAGTACTTC.

The gene calls are TRBV11-3 and TRBJ2-7, with TRBD2 identical over 7 bases. The CDR3 is made up of 14 amino acids. Germline trimming cut 1 base from V and 2 bases from J; bases unmatched to any gene: 2. Germline V gene lookup returns CDR1 SGHNT and CDR2 YENEEA. The CDR3 nucleotides read TGTGCCAGCAGCTTAGCGGGAGGTACCTACGAGCAGTACTTC. Translation gives CASSLAGGTYEQYF. Based on the CDR3 plus reference TRBV11-3 and TRBJ2-7, the full variable domain is EAGVVQSPRYKIIEKKQPVAFWCNPISGHNTLYWYLQNLGQGPELLIRYENEEAVDDSQLPKDRFSAERLKGVDSTLKIQPAELGDSAVYLCASSLAGGTYEQYFGPGTRLTVT.

The V and J genes are TRBV30 and TRBJ2-7; D is undetermined. Trimming cost V 1 base and J 8 bases, with 9 bases left between them. The CDR3 contains 11 residues. The germline gives CDR1 GTSNPN, CDR2 SVGIG (reference sequence). The CDR3 DNA reads as TGTGCCTGGAGTGGGAAGGACCAGCAGTACTTC. This gives the protein CAWSGKDQQYF.

This clone is a singleton in its sample. The chain employs TRBV7-9 and TRBJ2-5; D ambiguous. Trimming left V 7 bases short and J 5 bases short, with 26 bases between. The CDR3 is 17 residues long. From germline, CDR1 is SEHNR and CDR2 FQNEAQ (reference sequence). Here the CDR3 DNA reads TGTGCCAGCAATTTCTTTCATGGCAACTACCTCCCCGAGACCCAGTACTTC. Its translation: CASNFFHGNYLPETQYF.

This clone was seen just once. The chain is built from TRBV13 and TRBJ1-2; D is unclear. The CDR3 loop spans 11 amino acids. Germline V lookup: CDR1 PRHDT, CDR2 FYEKMQ (reference sequence). With 9 bases removed from V and 1 base from J, the gap between germline ends came to 6 bases. CDR3 protein: CASDRNYGYTF. CDR3 bases: TGTGCCAGTGACCGTAACTATGGCTACACCTTC.

The chain joins TRBV5-5 to TRBJ1-3, with unresolved D. The CDR3 contains 11 residues. Germline V gives CDR1 SGHKS, CDR2 YYEKEE (reference sequence). Trimming took 3 bases from V and 8 from J, leaving 6 bases between them. The CDR3 protein is CASSSIDTIYF. As DNA, the CDR3 is TGTGCCAGCAGCTCCATAGACACCATATATTTT.

The chain employs TRBV28 and TRBJ1-3; the D gene is possibly TRBD1 (5 bases). Germline V lookup: CDR1 MDHEN, CDR2 SYDVKM. Trimming removed 1 base from V and 4 bases from J, with 11 bases in between. The CDR3 loop spans 15 amino acids. DNA of the CDR3: TGTGCCAGCAGTTTATCCCAGGGACGGGGAAACACCATATATTTT. Protein: CASSLSQGRGNTIYF.

The genes are TRBV7-3 and TRBJ2-1; D is possibly TRBD1 or TRBD2 (5 bases each). CDR1 is SGHTA and CDR2 is FQGTGA in the germline V gene. V was clipped by 3 bases and J by 10 bases, with 19 bases between them. This CDR3 region has 15 residues. The CDR3 is CASSFLGVQGDEQFF. DNA of the CDR3: TGTGCCAGCAGCTTCCTGGGGGTCCAGGGTGACGAGCAGTTCTTC.

CDR3 nucleotides: TGTGCCAGCAGTTATTACAGGGAGACTGAAGCTTTCTTT. It codes for CASSYYRETEAFF. The rearrangement links TRBV6-6 to TRBJ1-1; D perhaps matches TRBD1 (6 bases). This CDR3 region has 13 residues. V lost 3 bases, J lost 5 bases, and 10 bases lay in between. Germline CDR1 is MNHNY and CDR2 is SVGAGI (reference sequence).

V usage is TRBV27 and J usage is TRBJ1-1; 7 bases map to TRBD1. V lost 6 bases to trimming and J lost 4 bases; unmatched junction nucleotides: 5. Germline CDR1 MNHEY, CDR2 SMNVEV (reference sequence). There are 13 residues in the CDR3. The CDR3 spells CASRLNRGTEAFF. The CDR3, as DNA: TGTGCCAGCAGACTGAACAGGGGCACTGAAGCTTTCTTT.

This clone appeared a few times. The gene calls are TRBV6-5 and TRBJ1-6; tentatively, D is TRBD1 (5 bases). Germline V gives CDR1 MNHEY, CDR2 SVGAGI. The CDR3 totals 14 residues. V gave up 9 bases and J gave up 5 bases, with 14 bases separating them. As DNA, the CDR3 is TGTGCCAGTGGGACCCTTCACAATAATTCACCCCTCCACTTT. Amino acids: CASGTLHNNSPLHF.

The V and J genes are TRBV6-5 and TRBJ2-1; a possible D gene is TRBD2 (6 bases). The CDR3 spans 15 residues. In germline, CDR1 is MNHEY, CDR2 SVGAGI. The V and J ends lost 6 bases and 6 bases respectively, with 18 bases between them. CDR3 sequence reads: CASSVGGVLVNEQFF. The CDR3 bases are TGTGCCAGCAGCGTCGGAGGGGTTCTGGTCAATGAGCAGTTCTTC.

The V and J genes are TRBV9 and TRBJ1-2, with TRBD1 matching 7 bases. V lost 0 bases and J lost 3; bases outside the gene matches: 5. CDR3 length equals 15 residues. In germline, CDR1 is SGDLS, CDR2 YYNGEE. This CDR3 reads CASSVELGGYYGYTF. The DNA of the CDR3 is TGTGCCAGCAGCGTAGAATTAGGGGGCTACTATGGCTACACCTTC.

J is TRBJ1-2 and V is TRBV28, with D tentatively TRBD1 (5 bases). Germline CDR1 MDHEN, CDR2 SYDVKM. The CDR3 contains 15 residues. The ends were cut back, 2 bases at V and 6 bases at J, with 16 bases in the middle. The CDR3 spells CASSLRPGREDGYTF. Here the CDR3 DNA reads TGTGCCAGCAGTTTAAGGCCAGGGCGGGAGGATGGCTACACCTTC.

V usage is TRBV2 and J usage is TRBJ1-2, with D tentatively TRBD1 (5 bases). Germline CDR1 SNHLY, CDR2 FYNNEI. V was shortened by 5 bases and J by 2 bases, with 12 bases between the two germline ends. This CDR3 has 14 amino acids. For the CDR3, the DNA is TGTGCCAGCAGTTCCTACGGGGGGAACTATGGCTACACCTTC. It is translated as CASSSYGGNYGYTF.

The V gene is TRBV4-3, the J gene TRBJ2-1, with 12 bases matching TRBD2. Germline CDR1 reads LGHNA; CDR2 reads YSLEER. The CDR3 is 15 residues long. The V segment lost 0 bases and the J segment 13 bases; nucleotides outside the gene matches: 7. In DNA, the CDR3 is TGCGCCAGCAGCCAAGATGAGGGACTAGCGGGCGGACAGTTCTTC. Encoded protein: CASSQDEGLAGGQFF.

The V gene is TRBV7-2, the J gene TRBJ2-2; D not resolved. The V end was cut by 8 bases, the J end by 7 bases, with 8 bases between. From germline, CDR1 is SGHTA and CDR2 FQGNSA. The CDR3 has 11 amino acids. DNA of the CDR3: TGTGCCAGCGTGCTGAGCGGGGAGCTGTTTTTT. Its protein product is CASVLSGELFF.

The rearrangement uses TRBV7-2 and TRBJ2-7; weak D call: TRBD1 (6 bases). Germline CDR1 and CDR2: SGHTA and FQGNSA. V dropped 4 bases and J dropped 2 bases, with 15 bases sitting between them. The CDR3 has 15 amino acids. The CDR3 reads CASSSQQGLTYEQYF. The CDR3 DNA sequence: TGTGCCAGCAGCTCCCAACAGGGCCTCACCTACGAGCAGTACTTC.

The chain links TRBV6-5 to TRBJ2-7; D is undetermined. The CDR3 contains 13 residues. Germline CDR1 MNHEY, CDR2 SVGAGI. Between the trimmed V and J ends, which lost 2 bases and 3 bases, there was a span of 8 bases. CDR3 nucleotides: TGTGCCAGCAGTTACGGCGGTCTCTACGAGCAGTACTTC. Its protein product is CASSYGGLYEQYF.

This chain links TRBV11-3 with TRBJ2-1; D call uncertain. V was clipped by 1 base and J by 7 bases, with 11 bases between them. This CDR3 is built from 14 residues. CDR1 is SGHNT and CDR2 is YENEEA in the germline V gene. CDR3 DNA sequence: TGTGCCAGCAGCTTAGGCCCATCCGGGAATGAGCAGTTCTTC. It translates to CASSLGPSGNEQFF.

This chain joins TRBV27 and TRBJ1-5, with D possibly TRBD1 on 6 matching bases. The length of the CDR3 is 14 residues. V was pared by 6 bases and J by 3 bases, with 12 bases between. Germline V gene sequence: CDR1 MNHEY, CDR2 SMNVEV (reference sequence). CDR3 nucleotides: TGTGCCAGCAGCCGGACGGGACACAATCAGCCCCAGCATTTT. It translates to CASSRTGHNQPQHF.